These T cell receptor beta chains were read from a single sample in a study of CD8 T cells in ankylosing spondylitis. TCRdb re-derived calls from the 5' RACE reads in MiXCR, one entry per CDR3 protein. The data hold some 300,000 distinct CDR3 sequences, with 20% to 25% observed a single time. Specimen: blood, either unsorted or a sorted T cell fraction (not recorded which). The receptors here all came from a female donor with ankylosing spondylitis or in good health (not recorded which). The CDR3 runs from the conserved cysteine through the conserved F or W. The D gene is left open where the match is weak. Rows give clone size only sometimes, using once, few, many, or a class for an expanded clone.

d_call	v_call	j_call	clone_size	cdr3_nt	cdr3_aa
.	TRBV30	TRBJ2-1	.	TGTGCCTGGAGTAATGACAGGTCCTCCTACAATGAGCAGTTCTTC	CAWSNDRSSYNEQFF
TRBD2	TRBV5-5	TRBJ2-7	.	TGTGCCAGCAGCCCGGACAGGAGTAGCGGGAGGAGCTACGAGCAGTACTTC	CASSPDRSSGRSYEQYF
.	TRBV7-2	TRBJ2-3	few	TGTGCCAGCCGTGGACTCTTTATGACAGATACGCAGTATTTT	CASRGLFMTDTQYF
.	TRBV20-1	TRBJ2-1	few	TGCAGTGCTGCTTCCCCGGGATCCTACAATGAGCAGTTCTTC	CSAASPGSYNEQFF
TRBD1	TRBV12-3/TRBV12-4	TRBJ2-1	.	TGTGCCAGCAGTTCGTTGGGGACAGGGGGCAATGAGCAGTTCTTC	CASSSLGTGGNEQFF
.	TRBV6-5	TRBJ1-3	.	TGTGCCAGCAGTTACTCTTCTGTAGTCGGGACCATATATTTT	CASSYSSVVGTIYF
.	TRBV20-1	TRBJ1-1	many	TGCAGTGCTAGTTTGAGGGGCGCCGCTGAAGCTTTCTTT	CSASLRGAAEAFF
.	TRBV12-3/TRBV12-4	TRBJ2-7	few	TGTGCCAGCAGTTTGGGGCCCCGAAAACCCTCCGAGCAGTACTTC	CASSLGPRKPSEQYF
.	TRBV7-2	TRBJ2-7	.	TGTGCCAGCAGCTTAGAAGGGATGGGGAACGAGCAGTACTTC	CASSLEGMGNEQYF
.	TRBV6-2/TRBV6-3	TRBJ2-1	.	TGTGCCAGCAGCTATGCGAAATGGGGGGGCGAGGGCAACGAGCAGTTCTTC	CASSYAKWGGEGNEQFF
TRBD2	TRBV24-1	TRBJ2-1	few	TGTGCCACCAGTGACCCTGGGGCGCGGGAGGGCCGGTACAATGAGCAGTTCTTC	CATSDPGAREGRYNEQFF
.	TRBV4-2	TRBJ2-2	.	TGTGCCAGCAGCCGGGCAGAGAGGAACACCGGGGAGCTGTTTTTT	CASSRAERNTGELFF
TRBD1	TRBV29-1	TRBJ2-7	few	TGCAGCGTTGGCCCCCGACAGGGGGTCTACGAGCAGTACTTC	CSVGPRQGVYEQYF
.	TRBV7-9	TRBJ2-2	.	TGTGGGGCGGAACGGGCCCAATCACTTTTGGCCGGGGAGCTGTTTTTT	CGAERAQSLLAGELFF